Below are 26 T cell receptor beta chains sequenced from a single sample in a study of cytomegalovirus exposure and HLA in healthy donors. The PCR had 60 Vbeta and 13 Jbeta primers. Sequencing used immunoSEQ multiplex PCR; TCRdb keeps in-frame clones, though not all of them. The repertoire holds about 160,000 clones, 80% to 85% seen once, with 0.96% in the top ten. The sequenced material came from PBMCs. The source of these receptors is a girl aged 2 to 10 in good health and CMV-seropositive.

The sample holds a few counts of this clone. The chain employs TRBV12-5 and TRBJ2-5; perhaps TRBD1 as D (6 bases). The germline V gene has CDR1 LGHNT and CDR2 FRNRAP. The CDR3 is 13 amino acids. V was shortened by 5 bases and J by 3 bases, with 10 bases between the two germline ends. CDR3 nucleotides: TGTGCTAGTGGTACCTCAGGGGAAGAGACCCAGTACTTC. This translates into CASGTSGEETQYF. Drawing the rest from reference TRBV12-5 and TRBJ2-5, the complete variable domain is DARVTQTPRHKVTEMGQEVTMRCQPILGHNTVFWYRQTMMQGLELLAYFRNRAPLDDSGMPKDRFSAEMPDATLATLKIQPSEPRDSAVYFCASGTSGEETQYFGPGTRLLVL.

This chain joins TRBV10-1 and TRBJ2-3; 12 bases match TRBD2. The J segment lost 6 bases and the V segment lost 4 bases, leaving 5 bases of the junction unmatched. The CDR3 sequence is 15 residues long. Germline assignment: CDR1 WNHNN and CDR2 SYGVQD (reference sequence). The CDR3 loop reads CASSGTSGIGDTQYF. CDR3 nucleotides: TGCGCCAGCAGTGGGACTAGCGGGATCGGTGATACGCAGTATTTT.

The chain uses TRBV2 and TRBJ2-7; maybe TRBD2 (6 bases). There are 14 residues in the CDR3. From germline, CDR1 is SNHLY and CDR2 FYNNEI. V dropped 7 bases and J dropped 9 bases, with 22 bases sitting between them. The CDR3 DNA reads as TGTGCCAGCAAGCCTCCGGGACTCCTGGCGAGGCAGTACTTC. Protein sequence: CASKPPGLLARQYF.

The chain uses TRBV9 and TRBJ2-2, with TRBD1 identical over 7 bases. V lost 3 bases, J lost 0 bases, and 14 bases stayed unmatched. There are 19 residues in the CDR3. The germline gives CDR1 SGDLS, CDR2 YYNGEE. CDR3 coding DNA: TGTGCCAGCAGCGCCCCCCGGGACAGCGCCATTCCGAACACCGGGGAGCTGTTTTTT. Its translation: CASSAPRDSAIPNTGELFF.

This chain uses TRBV6-1 with TRBJ2-1, with 10 positions matching TRBD1. The CDR3 runs 15 residues. With 5 bases clipped from V and 5 bases from J, the junction kept 6 bases outside the gene matches. The V gene's germline CDR1 is MNHNS and CDR2 SASEGT. Here the CDR3 reads CASSLRDRGHNEQFF. CDR3 nucleotide sequence: TGTGCCAGCAGTCTGCGGGACAGGGGCCACAATGAGCAGTTCTTC.

V usage is TRBV7-6 and J usage is TRBJ2-7; 10 positions agree with TRBD2. Germline assignment: CDR1 SGHVS and CDR2 FNYEAQ. This CDR3 contains 15 residues. V dropped 1 base and J dropped 4; count of bases not matched to a gene: 4. The CDR3 DNA reads as TGTGCCAGCAGCTTAGGGCTAGCGGGGGCTTACGAGCAGTACTTC. This encodes CASSLGLAGAYEQYF.

The V and J genes are TRBV5-6 and TRBJ2-7, with 7 nucleotides matching TRBD1. Germline-derived CDR1 and CDR2 are SGHDT and YYEEEE. This CDR3 comprises 14 residues. Trimming at V came to 4 bases and at J to 3 bases, leaving 7 bases not matched to a gene. As DNA, the CDR3 is TGTGCCAGCAGCCAAAGGACAGGAGACTACGAGCAGTACTTC. It translates to CASSQRTGDYEQYF.

This chain uses TRBV25-1 with TRBJ1-2; 11 positions match TRBD1. Germline V gene data show CDR1 as MGHDK and CDR2 as SYGVNS. The CDR3 loop spans 13 amino acids. Trimming cost V 8 bases and J 3 bases; bases outside gene matches: 2. The CDR3 region has the DNA TGTGCCAGCGGGGGACAGGGGGACTATGGCTACACCTTC. It encodes CASGGQGDYGYTF.

This chain connects TRBV6-1 to TRBJ2-6; D uncertain. The CDR3 is 18 residues long. CDR1 is MNHNS and CDR2 is SASEGT in the germline V gene. V was pared by 2 bases and J by 0 bases, with 14 bases between. The CDR3 nucleotides are TGTGCCAGCAGTGAACCCAAGAGGCAGAACTCTGGGGCCAACGTCCTGACTTTC. It translates to CASSEPKRQNSGANVLTF.

CDR3 nucleotide sequence: TGCGCCAGCAGCCCGGTGGGACATCCGGATCAGCCCCAGCATTTT. This translates into CASSPVGHPDQPQHF. The rearrangement joins TRBV4-1 to TRBJ1-5; weak D call: TRBD1 (6 bases). This CDR3 is built from 15 residues. CDR1 and CDR2 from the germline V gene are MGHRA and YSYEKL. The V gene lost 4 bases and the J gene lost 5 bases, with 15 bases spanning the gap.

The chain joins TRBV4-1 to TRBJ1-2, with 7 bases identical to TRBD1. J gave up 5 bases and V 1 base, and 7 bases lay outside the gene matches. The CDR3 is 15 amino acids. Looked up from germline, CDR1 is MGHRA and CDR2 is YSYEKL. In DNA form, the CDR3 reads TGCGCCAGCAGCCAAGGGCAGGGGGTAGATTATGGCTACACCTTC. This sequence encodes CASSQGQGVDYGYTF.

J is TRBJ2-5 and V is TRBV7-2; TRBD2 matches at 8 bases. J lost 5 bases, V lost 3 bases, and 5 bases had no gene match. The germline V gene encodes CDR1 SGHTA and CDR2 FQGNSA. The CDR3 totals 14 residues. The CDR3, as DNA: TGTGCCAGCAGCTTCCATAGCGGGAAGGAGACCCAGTACTTC. It yields the protein CASSFHSGKETQYF.

This chain connects TRBV27 to TRBJ2-7, with TRBD1 matching 10 bases. V lost 5 bases and J lost 2; bases outside the gene matches: 3. The CDR3 contains 14 residues. Germline assignment: CDR1 MNHEY and CDR2 SMNVEV (reference sequence). The CDR3 DNA reads as TGTGCCAGCAGTGCCGGGACAGGGGCCTACGAGCAGTACTTC. It encodes CASSAGTGAYEQYF.

This clone was counted a few times. The CDR3 sequence: CARSLGGFLNTIYF. The CDR3 region has the DNA TGTGCCCGCAGCCTCGGGGGATTCTTAAACACCATATATTTT. This rearrangement joins TRBV30 to TRBJ1-3, with D tentatively TRBD1 (5 bases). The CDR3 spans 14 residues. The germline gives CDR1 GTSNPN, CDR2 SVGIG (reference sequence). V was pared by 8 bases and J by 6 bases, with 20 bases between.

V usage is TRBV28 and J usage is TRBJ1-3; TRBD1 aligns across 8 bases. CDR3 size: 14 residues. J lost 3 bases, V lost 6 bases, and 4 bases had no gene match. Germline CDR1 and CDR2: MDHEN and SYDVKM. The CDR3 DNA follows: TGTGCCAGCAGATCAACAGGGGGTGGAAACACCATATATTTT. This codes for CASRSTGGGNTIYF.

This clone has a handful of counts. The genes are TRBV4-1 and TRBJ2-1; 10 bases are a match to TRBD2. V lost 0 bases and J lost 1; bases outside the gene matches: 6. Per the germline V gene, CDR1 is MGHRA and CDR2 is YSYEKL. There are 18 residues in the CDR3. CDR3 coding DNA: TGCGCCAGCAGCCAAGACCGGACTAGCGGCTTATCCTACAATGAGCAGTTCTTC. The encoded protein is CASSQDRTSGLSYNEQFF.

The rearrangement uses TRBV4-2 and TRBJ2-7, with 9 positions matching TRBD2. Germline lookup yields CDR1 LGHNA and CDR2 YNFKEQ. This CDR3 spans 15 amino acids. The V segment lost 2 bases and the J segment 5 bases; nucleotides outside the gene matches: 7. The chain's CDR3 is CASSQTGTSFHEQYF. The CDR3 DNA sequence: TGTGCCAGCAGCCAAACCGGGACTAGCTTTCACGAGCAGTACTTC.

This chain connects TRBV2 to TRBJ2-3, with D tentatively TRBD1 (6 bases). The CDR3 length is 13 residues. Trimming removed 7 bases from V and 2 bases from J, with 10 bases in between. Germline V CDR1 and CDR2: SNHLY, FYNNEI. The DNA for the CDR3 is TGTGCCAGCATGGACAGTTACACAGATACGCAGTATTTT. It yields the protein CASMDSYTDTQYF.

V and J are TRBV4-1 and TRBJ2-7; a weak D match, TRBD1 (6 bases). Germline CDR1 reads MGHRA; CDR2 reads YSYEKL. The V gene lost 7 bases and the J gene lost 2 bases, with 15 bases spanning the gap. The CDR3 consists of 14 residues. CDR3: CASTLTHRAYEQYF. The CDR3 region has the DNA TGCGCCAGCACCCTAACACACAGGGCCTACGAGCAGTACTTC.

The chain carries TRBV7-3 and TRBJ1-1; TRBD1 matches at 9 bases. Trimming cost V 5 bases and J 1 base; bases outside gene matches: 2. The germline V gene encodes CDR1 SGHTA and CDR2 FQGTGA. The CDR3 loop spans 14 amino acids. CDR3 region: CASSPGQGNTEAFF. The CDR3 DNA reads TGTGCCAGCAGCCCGGGACAGGGGAACACTGAAGCTTTCTTT.

The V gene is TRBV5-1, the J gene TRBJ1-2; 9 bases fit TRBD1. V gave up 2 bases and J gave up 6 bases; unmatched junction bases: 2. The germline V gene encodes CDR1 SGHRS and CDR2 YFSETQ. This CDR3 region has 13 residues. The CDR3 sequence: CASSLGDRDGYTF. In DNA, the CDR3 is TGCGCCAGCAGCTTAGGGGACAGGGATGGCTACACCTTC.

J is TRBJ2-6 and V is TRBV5-1, with D possibly being TRBD2 (5 bases). Germline V gene lookup returns CDR1 SGHRS and CDR2 YFSETQ. Trimming cost V 3 bases and J 2 bases, with 18 bases left between them. CDR3 length: 18 amino acids. The CDR3 region has the DNA TGCGCCAGCAGCTCAAGACCGATCAGAGGGACTGGGGCCAACGTCCTGACTTTC. Protein: CASSSRPIRGTGANVLTF.

The J gene is TRBJ2-5, the V gene TRBV6-5; 8 bases are a match to TRBD1. The CDR3 sequence is 14 residues long. With 5 bases clipped from V and 7 bases from J, the junction kept 9 bases outside the gene matches. Germline V gives CDR1 MNHEY, CDR2 SVGAGI. CDR3 in amino acids: CASSLDRDPGTQYF. In nucleotides, the CDR3 is TGTGCCAGCAGTCTGGACAGGGACCCTGGGACCCAGTACTTC.

The rearrangement links TRBV15 to TRBJ1-2; D is perhaps TRBD1 (6 bases). The V end was cut by 4 bases, the J end by 8 bases, with 14 bases between. The CDR3 loop spans 13 amino acids. Germline assignment: CDR1 LNHNV and CDR2 YYDKDF (reference sequence). This CDR3 is CATSTRGLNGYTF. The CDR3 DNA reads as TGTGCCACCAGCACCAGGGGCCTGAACGGCTACACCTTC.

The chain joins TRBV27 to TRBJ2-7; D not certain. The CDR3 consists of 13 residues. V lost 2 bases to trimming and J lost 2 bases, with 7 bases between them. Germline assignment: CDR1 MNHEY and CDR2 SMNVEV (reference sequence). Written as DNA, the CDR3 is TGTGCCAGCAGTTTACTTCTCCCCTACGAGCAGTACTTC. Amino acid sequence: CASSLLLPYEQYF.

The rearrangement links TRBV13 to TRBJ2-1; perhaps TRBD2 as D (5 bases). The V end lost 5 bases, the J end lost 3 bases, and 14 bases lay between the germline ends. This CDR3 comprises 15 residues. Germline V gene sequence: CDR1 PRHDT, CDR2 FYEKMQ (reference sequence). The CDR3 nucleotides read TGTGCCAGCAGCCGGGCAAACCGGGACTACAATGAGCAGTTCTTC. Its translation is CASSRANRDYNEQFF.